The sample holds a few counts of the clone carrying this TCR beta chain. Its antigen is not known. Germline V gives CDR1 KGHSH, CDR2 LQKENI. V lost 5 bases and J lost 7, with 14 bases in between. The CDR3 has 13 amino acids. This sample was taken from a study of beta chain features in type 1 diabetes. General study results and limits: The study found moderately but significantly shorter TCRB CDR3s in all four CD4+ subsets of Type 1 diabetes patients. Insertion counts at VDJ junctions were lower in type 1 diabetes patients, who also showed more deletions there.

By way of CD45RO/CCR7/CD25/CD127/CD95/CD27, the CD4+ regulatory, stem cell-like memory, central memory and naive cells were sorted. The isolated RNA, all of it, was reverse transcribed, so expressed TCRB transcripts were what got sequenced. The protocol was immunoSEQ multiplex PCR, while the TCRdb copy is restricted to in-frame clones and leaves out a portion. The table has about 330,000 clones, approximately 11% seen once. This receptor was obtained from a woman aged 25 to 45 in good health. The chain combines TRBV18 with TRBJ2-5, with D possibly being TRBD1 (6 bases). Sequences were obtained from naive CD4+ T cells from blood. Here the CDR3 reads CASSRDTAATQYF. CDR3 coding DNA: TGTGCCAGCTCAAGGGACACCGCCGCGACCCAGTACTTC.